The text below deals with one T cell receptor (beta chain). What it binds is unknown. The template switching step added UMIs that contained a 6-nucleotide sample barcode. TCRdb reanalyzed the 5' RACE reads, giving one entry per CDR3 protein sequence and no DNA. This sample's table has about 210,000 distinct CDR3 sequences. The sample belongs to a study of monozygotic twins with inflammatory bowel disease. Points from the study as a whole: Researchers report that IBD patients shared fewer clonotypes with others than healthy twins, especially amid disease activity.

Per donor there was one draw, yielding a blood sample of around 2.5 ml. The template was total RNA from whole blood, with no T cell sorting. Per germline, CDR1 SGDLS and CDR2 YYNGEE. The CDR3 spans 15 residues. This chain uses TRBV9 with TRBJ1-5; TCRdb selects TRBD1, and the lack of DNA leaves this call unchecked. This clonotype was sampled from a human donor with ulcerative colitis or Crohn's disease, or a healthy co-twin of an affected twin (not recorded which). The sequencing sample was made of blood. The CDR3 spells CASSVTGGFNQPQHF. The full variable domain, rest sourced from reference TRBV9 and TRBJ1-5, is DSGVTQTPKHLITATGQRVTLRCSPRSGDLSVYWYQQSLDQGLQFLIQYYNGEERAKGNILERFSAQQFPDLHSELNLSSLELGDSALYFCASSVTGGFNQPQHFGDGTRLSIL.